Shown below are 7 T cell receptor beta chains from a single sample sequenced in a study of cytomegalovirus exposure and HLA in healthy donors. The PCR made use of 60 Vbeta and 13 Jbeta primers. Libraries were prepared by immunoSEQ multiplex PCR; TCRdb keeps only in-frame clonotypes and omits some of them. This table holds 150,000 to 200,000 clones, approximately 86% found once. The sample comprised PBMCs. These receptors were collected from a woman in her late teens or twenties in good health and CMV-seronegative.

This CDR3 reads CASSFQGASNEKLFF. CDR3 DNA: TGTGCCAGCAGCTTCCAGGGGGCTTCCAATGAAAAACTGTTTTTT. The rearrangement links TRBV7-9 to TRBJ1-4, with 8 bases lining up with TRBD1. J was trimmed by 5 bases and V by 3 bases; bases with no gene match: 5. CDR1 is SEHNR, CDR2 FQNEAQ, per germline (reference sequence). This CDR3 is 15 amino acids long.

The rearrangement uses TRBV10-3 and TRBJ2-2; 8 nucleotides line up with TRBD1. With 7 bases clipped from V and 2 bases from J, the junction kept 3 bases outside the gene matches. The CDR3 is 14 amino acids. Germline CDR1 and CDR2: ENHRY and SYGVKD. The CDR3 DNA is TGTGCCATCAAGGGACAGGAAAACACCGGGGAGCTGTTTTTT. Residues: CAIKGQENTGELFF.

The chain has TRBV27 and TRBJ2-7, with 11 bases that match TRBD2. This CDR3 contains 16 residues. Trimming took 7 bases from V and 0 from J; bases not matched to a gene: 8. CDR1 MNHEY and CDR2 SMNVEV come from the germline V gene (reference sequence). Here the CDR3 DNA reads TGTGCCAGCAACCCGGGACTAGCGGAGGTCTCCTACGAGCAGTACTTC. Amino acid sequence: CASNPGLAEVSYEQYF.

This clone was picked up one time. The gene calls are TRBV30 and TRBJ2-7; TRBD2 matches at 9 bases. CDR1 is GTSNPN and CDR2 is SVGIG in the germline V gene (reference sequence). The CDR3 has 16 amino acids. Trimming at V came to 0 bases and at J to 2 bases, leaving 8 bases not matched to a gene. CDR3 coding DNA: TGTGCCTGGAGTGTACGATTCGCGGGAGGGCCCTACGAGCAGTACTTC. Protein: CAWSVRFAGGPYEQYF.

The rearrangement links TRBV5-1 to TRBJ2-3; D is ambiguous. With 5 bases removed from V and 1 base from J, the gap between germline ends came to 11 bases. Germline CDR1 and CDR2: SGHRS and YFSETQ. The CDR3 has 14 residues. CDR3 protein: CASSTLEGTDTQYF. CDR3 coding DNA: TGCGCCAGCAGTACCCTCGAGGGCACAGATACGCAGTATTTT.

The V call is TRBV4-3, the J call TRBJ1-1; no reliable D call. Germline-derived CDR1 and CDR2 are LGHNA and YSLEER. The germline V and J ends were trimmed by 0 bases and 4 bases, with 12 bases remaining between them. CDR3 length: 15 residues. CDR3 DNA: TGCGCCAGCAGCCAAGATTTTAGAGATCCCACTGAAGCTTTCTTT. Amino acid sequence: CASSQDFRDPTEAFF.

The CDR3 loop is CASSFQRDNRFPADTQYF. The CDR3 nucleotides are TGTGCCAGCAGTTTCCAACGAGATAACAGGTTTCCAGCAGATACGCAGTATTTT. The genes are TRBV27 and TRBJ2-3; TRBD1 might be the D (5 bases). Deletions cut 3 bases from V and 4 bases from J, with 23 bases between. The CDR3 is 18 residues long. Germline V gives CDR1 MNHEY, CDR2 SMNVEV (reference sequence).